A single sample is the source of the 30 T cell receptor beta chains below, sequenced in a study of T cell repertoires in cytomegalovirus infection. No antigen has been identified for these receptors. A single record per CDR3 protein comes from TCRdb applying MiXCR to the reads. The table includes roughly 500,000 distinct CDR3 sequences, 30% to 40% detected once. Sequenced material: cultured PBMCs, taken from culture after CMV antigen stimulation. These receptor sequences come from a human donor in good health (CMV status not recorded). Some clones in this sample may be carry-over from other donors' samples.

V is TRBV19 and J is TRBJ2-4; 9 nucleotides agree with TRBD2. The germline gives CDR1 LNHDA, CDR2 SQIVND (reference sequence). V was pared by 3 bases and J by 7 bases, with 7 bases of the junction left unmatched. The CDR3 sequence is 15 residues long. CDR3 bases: TGTGCCAGTAGTATTCTCGCGGGAGGGGCGAACATTCAGTACTTC. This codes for CASSILAGGANIQYF.

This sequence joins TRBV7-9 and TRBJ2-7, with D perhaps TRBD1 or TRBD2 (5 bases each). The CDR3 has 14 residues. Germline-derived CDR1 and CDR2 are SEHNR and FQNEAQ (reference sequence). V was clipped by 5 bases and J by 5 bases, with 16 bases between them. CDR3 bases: TGTGCCAGCAGCCCCACGGGACCGGGCCACGAGCAGTACTTC. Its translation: CASSPTGPGHEQYF.

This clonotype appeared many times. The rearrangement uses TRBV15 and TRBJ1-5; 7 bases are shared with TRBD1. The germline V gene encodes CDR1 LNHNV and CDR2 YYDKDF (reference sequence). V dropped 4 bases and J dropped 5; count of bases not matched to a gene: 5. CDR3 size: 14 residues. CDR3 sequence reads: CATSTGGTYQPQHF. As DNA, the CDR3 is TGTGCCACCAGCACAGGGGGGACTTATCAGCCCCAGCATTTT.

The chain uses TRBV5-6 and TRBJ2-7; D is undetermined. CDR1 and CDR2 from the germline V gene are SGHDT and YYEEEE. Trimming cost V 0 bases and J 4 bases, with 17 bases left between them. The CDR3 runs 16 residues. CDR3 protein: CASSLARLVGWYEQYF. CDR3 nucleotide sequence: TGTGCCAGCAGCTTGGCGAGATTGGTGGGCTGGTACGAGCAGTACTTC.

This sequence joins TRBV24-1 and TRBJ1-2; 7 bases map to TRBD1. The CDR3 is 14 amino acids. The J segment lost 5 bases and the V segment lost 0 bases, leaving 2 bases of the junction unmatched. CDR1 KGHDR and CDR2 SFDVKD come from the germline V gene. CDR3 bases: TGTGCCACCAGTGATTTGGACAGGGTGTATGGCTACACCTTC. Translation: CATSDLDRVYGYTF.

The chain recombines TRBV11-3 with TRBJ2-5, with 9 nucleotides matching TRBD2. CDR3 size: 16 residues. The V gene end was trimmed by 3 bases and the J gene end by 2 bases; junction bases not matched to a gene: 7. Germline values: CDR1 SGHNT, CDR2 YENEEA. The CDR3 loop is CASSLLLAGGQETQYF. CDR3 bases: TGTGCCAGCAGCTTGCTGCTCGCGGGAGGGCAAGAGACCCAGTACTTC.

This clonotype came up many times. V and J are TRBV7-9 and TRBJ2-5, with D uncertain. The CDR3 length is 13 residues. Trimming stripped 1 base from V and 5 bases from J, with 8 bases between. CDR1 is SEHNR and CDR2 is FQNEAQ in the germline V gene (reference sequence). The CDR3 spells CASSLVAYETQYF. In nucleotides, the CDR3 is TGTGCCAGCAGCTTAGTGGCCTATGAGACCCAGTACTTC.

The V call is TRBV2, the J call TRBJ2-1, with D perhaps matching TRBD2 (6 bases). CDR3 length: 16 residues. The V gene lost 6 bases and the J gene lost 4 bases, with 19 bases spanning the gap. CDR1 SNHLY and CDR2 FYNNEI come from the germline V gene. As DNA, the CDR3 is TGTGCCAGCAGCCTGCTAGGTAGCGGCCATTACAATGAGCAGTTCTTC. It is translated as CASSLLGSGHYNEQFF.

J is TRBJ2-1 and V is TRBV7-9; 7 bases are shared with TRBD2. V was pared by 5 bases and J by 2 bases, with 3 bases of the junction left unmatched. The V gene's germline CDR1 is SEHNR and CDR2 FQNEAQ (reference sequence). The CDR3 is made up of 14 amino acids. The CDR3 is CASSGTSAYNEQFF. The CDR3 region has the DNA TGTGCCAGCAGCGGTACTAGCGCCTACAATGAGCAGTTCTTC.

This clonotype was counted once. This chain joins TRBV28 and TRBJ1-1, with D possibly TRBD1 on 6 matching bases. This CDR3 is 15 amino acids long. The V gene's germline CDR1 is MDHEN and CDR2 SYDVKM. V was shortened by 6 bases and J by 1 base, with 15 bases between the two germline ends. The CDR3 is CASSPGGGANTEAFF. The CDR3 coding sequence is TGTGCCAGCAGCCCCGGGGGGGGCGCGAACACTGAAGCTTTCTTT. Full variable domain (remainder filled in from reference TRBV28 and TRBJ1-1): DVKVTQSSRYLVKRTGEKVFLECVQDMDHENMFWYRQDPGLGLRLIYFSYDVKMKEKGDIPEGYSVSREKKERFSLILESASTNQTSMYLCASSPGGGANTEAFFGQGTRLTVV.

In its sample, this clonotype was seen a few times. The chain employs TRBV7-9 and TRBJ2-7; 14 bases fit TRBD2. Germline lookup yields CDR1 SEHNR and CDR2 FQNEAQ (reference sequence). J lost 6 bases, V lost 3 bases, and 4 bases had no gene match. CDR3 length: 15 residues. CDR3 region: CASSFGTSGSFEQYV. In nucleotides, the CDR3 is TGTGCCAGCAGCTTCGGGACTAGCGGGAGTTTCGAGCAGTACGTC.

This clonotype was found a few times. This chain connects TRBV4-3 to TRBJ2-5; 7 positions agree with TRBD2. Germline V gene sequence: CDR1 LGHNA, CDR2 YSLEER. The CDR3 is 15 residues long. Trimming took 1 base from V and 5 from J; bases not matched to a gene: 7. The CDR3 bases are TGCGCCAGCAGCCAAGGGCTAGCGGTGGGCGAGACCCAGTACTTC. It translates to CASSQGLAVGETQYF.

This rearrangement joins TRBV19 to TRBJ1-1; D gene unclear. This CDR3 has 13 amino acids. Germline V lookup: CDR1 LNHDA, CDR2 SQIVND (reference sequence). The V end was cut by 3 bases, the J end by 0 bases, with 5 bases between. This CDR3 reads CASSISVNTEAFF. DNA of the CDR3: TGTGCCAGTAGTATTTCGGTGAACACTGAAGCTTTCTTT. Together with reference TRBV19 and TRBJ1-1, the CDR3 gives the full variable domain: DGGITQSPKYLFRKEGQNVTLSCEQNLNHDAMYWYRQDPGQGLRLIYYSQIVNDFQKGDIAEGYSVSREKKESFPLTVTSAQKNPTAFYLCASSISVNTEAFFGQGTRLTVV.

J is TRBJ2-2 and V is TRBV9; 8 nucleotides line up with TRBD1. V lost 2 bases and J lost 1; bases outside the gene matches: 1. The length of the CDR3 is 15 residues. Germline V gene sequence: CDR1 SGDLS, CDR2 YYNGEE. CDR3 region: CASSVTGGNTGELFF. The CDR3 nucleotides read TGTGCCAGCAGCGTTACAGGGGGGAACACCGGGGAGCTGTTTTTT. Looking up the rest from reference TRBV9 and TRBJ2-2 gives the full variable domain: DSGVTQTPKHLITATGQRVTLRCSPRSGDLSVYWYQQSLDQGLQFLIQYYNGEERAKGNILERFSAQQFPDLHSELNLSSLELGDSALYFCASSVTGGNTGELFFGEGSRLTVL.

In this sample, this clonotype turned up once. Written as DNA, the CDR3 is TGTGCCAGCAGTCTGGGGGGGGGTAGCGGCTTATACAATGAGCAGTTCTTC. This translates into CASSLGGGSGLYNEQFF. The chain is built from TRBV12-3 or TRBV12-4 and TRBJ2-1; TRBD2 agrees at 7 bases. The CDR3 runs 17 residues. The V gene end was trimmed by 5 bases and the J gene end by 4 bases; junction bases not matched to a gene: 14.

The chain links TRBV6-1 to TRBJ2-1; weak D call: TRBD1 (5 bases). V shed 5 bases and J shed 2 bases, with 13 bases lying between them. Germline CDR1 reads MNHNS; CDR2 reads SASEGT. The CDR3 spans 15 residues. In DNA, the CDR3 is TGTGCCAGCAGTTGGGCAGGGTTCCCCTACAATGAGCAGTTCTTC. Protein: CASSWAGFPYNEQFF.

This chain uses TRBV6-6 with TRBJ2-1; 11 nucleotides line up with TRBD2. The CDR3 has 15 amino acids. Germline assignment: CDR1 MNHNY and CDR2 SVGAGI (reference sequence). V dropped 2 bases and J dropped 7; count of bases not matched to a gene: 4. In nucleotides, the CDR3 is TGTGCCAGCAGTTACATCGGGACTAGCGGTAATGAGCAGTTCTTC. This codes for CASSYIGTSGNEQFF.

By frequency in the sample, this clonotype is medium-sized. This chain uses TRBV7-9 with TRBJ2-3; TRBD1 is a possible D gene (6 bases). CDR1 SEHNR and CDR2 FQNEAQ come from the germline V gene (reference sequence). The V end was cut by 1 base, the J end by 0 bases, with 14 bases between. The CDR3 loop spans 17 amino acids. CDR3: CASSLGRTVTSTDTQYF. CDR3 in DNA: TGTGCCAGCAGCTTAGGCAGGACAGTGACTAGCACAGATACGCAGTATTTT.

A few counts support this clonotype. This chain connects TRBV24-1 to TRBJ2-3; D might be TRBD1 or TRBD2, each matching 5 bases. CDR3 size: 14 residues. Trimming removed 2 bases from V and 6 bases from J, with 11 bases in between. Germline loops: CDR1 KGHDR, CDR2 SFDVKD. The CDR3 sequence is CATSDSGRSDTQYF. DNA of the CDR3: TGTGCCACCAGTGATTCGGGACGGAGCGATACGCAGTATTTT.

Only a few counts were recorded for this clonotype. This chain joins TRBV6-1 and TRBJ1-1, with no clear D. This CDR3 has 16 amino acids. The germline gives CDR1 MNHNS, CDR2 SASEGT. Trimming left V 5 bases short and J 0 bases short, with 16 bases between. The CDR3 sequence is CASSRRASPMNTEAFF. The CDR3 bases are TGTGCCAGCAGTCGAAGGGCCTCTCCCATGAACACTGAAGCTTTCTTT.

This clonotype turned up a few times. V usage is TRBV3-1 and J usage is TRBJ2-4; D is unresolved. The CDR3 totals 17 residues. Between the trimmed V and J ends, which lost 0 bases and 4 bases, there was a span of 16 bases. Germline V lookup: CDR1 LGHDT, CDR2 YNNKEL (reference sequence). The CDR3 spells CASSQEGTRNPKNIQYF. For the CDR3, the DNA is TGTGCCAGCAGCCAAGAAGGAACAAGAAACCCAAAAAACATTCAGTACTTC.

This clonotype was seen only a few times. The CDR3 is CASREIGTTKNIQYF. CDR3 nucleotide sequence: TGTGCCAGCAGGGAGATCGGGACAACCAAAAACATTCAGTACTTC. The chain joins TRBV6-2 or TRBV6-3 to TRBJ2-4, with D tentatively TRBD1 (6 bases). The V gene lost 6 bases and the J gene lost 2 bases, with 14 bases spanning the gap. The CDR3 contains 15 residues. From germline, CDR1 is MNHEY and CDR2 SVGEGT.

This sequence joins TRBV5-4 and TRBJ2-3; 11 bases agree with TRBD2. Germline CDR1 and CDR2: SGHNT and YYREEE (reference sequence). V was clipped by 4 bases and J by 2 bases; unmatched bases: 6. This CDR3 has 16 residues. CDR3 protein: CASSKGTSGNTDTQYF. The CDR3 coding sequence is TGTGCCAGCAGCAAAGGGACTAGCGGAAACACAGATACGCAGTATTTT.

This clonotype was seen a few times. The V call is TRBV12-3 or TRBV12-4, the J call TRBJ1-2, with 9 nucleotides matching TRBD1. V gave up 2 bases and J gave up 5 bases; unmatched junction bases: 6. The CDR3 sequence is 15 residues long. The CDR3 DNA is TGTGCCAGCAGTTTATTGGGACAGGGCCGATATGGCTACACCTTC. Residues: CASSLLGQGRYGYTF.

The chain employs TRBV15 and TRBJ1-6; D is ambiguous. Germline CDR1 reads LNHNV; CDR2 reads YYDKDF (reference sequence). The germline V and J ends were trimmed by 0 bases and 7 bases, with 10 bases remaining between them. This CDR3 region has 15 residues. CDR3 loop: CATSRDLGRNSPLHF. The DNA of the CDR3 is TGTGCCACCAGCAGAGATCTCGGGCGGAATTCACCCCTCCACTTT.

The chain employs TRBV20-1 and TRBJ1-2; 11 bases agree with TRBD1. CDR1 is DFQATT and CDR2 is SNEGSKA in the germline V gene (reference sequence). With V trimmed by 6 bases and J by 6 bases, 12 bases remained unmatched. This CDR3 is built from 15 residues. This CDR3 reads CSAQLPRTGGDGYTF. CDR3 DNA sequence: TGCAGTGCCCAGTTACCAAGGACAGGGGGCGATGGCTACACCTTC.

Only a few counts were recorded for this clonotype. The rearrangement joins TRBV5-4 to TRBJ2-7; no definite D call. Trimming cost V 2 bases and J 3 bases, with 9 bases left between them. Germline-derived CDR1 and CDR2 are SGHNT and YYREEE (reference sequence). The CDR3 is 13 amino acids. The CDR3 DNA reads TGTGCCAGCAGCTTTGGCGGTCACTACGAGCAGTACGTC. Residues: CASSFGGHYEQYV.

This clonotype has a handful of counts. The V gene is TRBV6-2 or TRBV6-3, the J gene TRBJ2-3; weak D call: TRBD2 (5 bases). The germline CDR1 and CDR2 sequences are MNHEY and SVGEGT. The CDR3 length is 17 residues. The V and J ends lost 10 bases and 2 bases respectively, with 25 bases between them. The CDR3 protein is CATSRMGSWLDTDTQYF. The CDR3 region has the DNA TGTGCCACCTCGCGAATGGGGAGTTGGCTTGACACAGATACGCAGTATTTT.

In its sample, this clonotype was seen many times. As DNA, the CDR3 is TGTGCCAGCAGCTCGATGCAGGGGCCCATGAACACTGAAGCTTTCTTT. Protein product: CASSSMQGPMNTEAFF. This chain joins TRBV7-2 and TRBJ1-1, with a possible D match to TRBD1 (6 bases). The CDR3 is 16 amino acids. V lost 4 bases, J lost 0 bases, and 15 bases lay in between. CDR1 and CDR2 (germline): SGHTA, FQGNSA.

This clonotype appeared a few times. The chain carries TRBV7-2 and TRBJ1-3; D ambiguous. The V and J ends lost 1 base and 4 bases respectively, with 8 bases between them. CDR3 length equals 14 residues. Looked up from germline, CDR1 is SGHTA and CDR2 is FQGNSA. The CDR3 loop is CASSLERKGNTIYF. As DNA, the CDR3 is TGTGCCAGCAGCTTAGAGAGGAAGGGAAACACCATATATTTT.